The following is a T cell receptor (beta chain) sequence with its context. Assay: immunoSEQ multiplex PCR; the TCRdb copy retains only in-frame clones and omits some. Counted here are 300,000 or so clones, 85% to 90% occurring once; the ten biggest clones make up 3% to 4%. This entry comes from a study of blood T cell repertoires in COVID-19. Whole-study context: The analysed material was cDNA or gDNA that came from T cells, B-cell-depleted T cells, or PBMCs.

The CDR3 has 13 amino acids. Unmatched junction bases numbered 3, after V lost 4 bases and J lost 6 bases. Germline CDR1 and CDR2: MGHRA and YSYEKL. The sample consisted of peripheral blood. The J gene is TRBJ1-5, the V gene TRBV4-1; 7 bases are a match to TRBD1. This receptor was identified in a woman aged 40-49 years with acute or convalescent COVID-19. The CDR3, as DNA: TGCGCCAGCAGCCCGACAGGGAGTCAGCCCCAGCATTTT. Amino acids: CASSPTGSQPQHF.